Listed below are T cell receptor beta chains from one sample, sequenced in a study of CD8+ T cells in alopecia areata. Sequencing was performed with immunoSEQ multiplex PCR; in TCRdb, only in-frame clones are kept and a portion is missing. Here the sample spans about 210,000 clones, 64% being singletons. Sequencing was performed on CD4+ T cells sorted from blood, taken at week 4, from a patient treated with tofacitinib. These receptors all come from a human donor with alopecia areata. Each CDR3 is given with its conserved first and last residue. The D gene is left open where the match is weak. A row's size may be missing; if present it is once, few, many or a size class.

abundance,j_gene,v_gene,d_gene,CDR3nt,CDR3aa
-,TRBJ2-3,TRBV4-3,TRBD2,TGCGCCAGCAGCCAAGATAGACTAGCGGGGCAGTATTTT,CASSQDRLAGQYF
few,TRBJ2-7,TRBV14,-,TGTGCCAGCAGCCAAGGAGGTCAGACCTACGAGCAGTACTTC,CASSQGGQTYEQYF
-,TRBJ2-4,TRBV6-1,-,TGTGCCAGCAGTGACGTTGGGACGCCGAGGAACATTCAGTACTTC,CASSDVGTPRNIQYF
-,TRBJ1-1,TRBV9,-,TGTGCCAGCAGCGTAGCTCCAGGGCGGGACACTGAAGCTTTCTTT,CASSVAPGRDTEAFF
-,TRBJ2-4,TRBV20-1,-,TGCAGTGCTAGAAAGGTCCACATTCAGTACTTC,CSARKVHIQYF
-,TRBJ2-7,TRBV30,TRBD1,TGTGCCTCGGGACAGGGGGCCTACGAGCAGTACTTC,CASGQGAYEQYF
-,TRBJ2-7,TRBV18,-,TGTGCCAGCTCACCACTTCCGTACGAGCAGTACTTC,CASSPLPYEQYF
-,TRBJ1-4,TRBV20-1,-,TGCAGTTGGCCCTTGCGGGAAAAACTGTTTTTT,CSWPLREKLFF
few,TRBJ1-2,TRBV19,-,TGTGCCAGTAATGAAGGAGCCTCCGGTGGCTACACCTTC,CASNEGASGGYTF
-,TRBJ1-6,TRBV19,-,TGTGCCAGTAGTGCAGACGGGGGGAGTTCACCCCTCCACTTT,CASSADGGSSPLHF
-,TRBJ2-2,TRBV6-5,-,TGTGCCTCAACTTCACGGGGGGCTGGGACCGGGGAGCTGTTTTTT,CASTSRGAGTGELFF
-,TRBJ2-7,TRBV5-1,-,TGCGCCAGCAGCTTGCAGTCATTCTACGAGCAGTACTTC,CASSLQSFYEQYF
-,TRBJ2-3,TRBV4-2,-,TGTGCCAGCAGCCCCGGTGGGGCCGGCACAGATACGCAGTATTTT,CASSPGGAGTDTQYF
-,TRBJ1-2,TRBV9,-,TGTGCCAGCAGCGTAGGTTACAGTAGACACTATGGCTACACCTTC,CASSVGYSRHYGYTF
-,TRBJ1-1,TRBV29-1,-,TGCAGCGCCGAGCGGGACACCGAAGCTTTCTTT,CSAERDTEAFF
-,TRBJ2-1,TRBV30,TRBD1,TGTGCCCAAGACCGGGACAGGGGCTACAATGAGCAGTTCTTC,CAQDRDRGYNEQFF
-,TRBJ2-7,TRBV25-1,-,TGTGCCAGCAGTAACGAGGGGGGCTCCTACGAGCAGTACTTC,CASSNEGGSYEQYF
-,TRBJ2-7,TRBV6-6,-,TGTGCCAGCAGCCGCGGAGCCTACGAGCAGTACTTC,CASSRGAYEQYF
few,TRBJ2-2,TRBV29-1,-,TGCAGCGCCGACAGGCCCAACACCGGGGAGCTGTTTTTT,CSADRPNTGELFF
once,TRBJ2-2,TRBV7-9,-,TGTGCCAGCAGCTTCAGGGTGAATGGCGGGGAGCTGTTTTTT,CASSFRVNGGELFF
once,TRBJ2-1,TRBV5-1,TRBD2,TGCGCCAGCAGCTTAGGACTAGCGGAAGGGAGTGAGCAGTTCTTC,CASSLGLAEGSEQFF
few,TRBJ2-5,TRBV25-1,-,TGTGCCAGCAGTGAGCTCGGGGCCTCAGGGGAGACCCAGTACTTC,CASSELGASGETQYF
-,TRBJ2-2,TRBV18,-,TGTGCCAGCTCACCACGGCAGTCGTCCACCGGGGAGCTGTTTTTT,CASSPRQSSTGELFF
-,TRBJ1-2,TRBV4-3,-,TGCGCCAGCAGCCAAGTCGCGAGATCGTCCTATGGCTACACCTTC,CASSQVARSSYGYTF
-,TRBJ2-6,TRBV4-2,-,TGTGCCAGCAGCCAGGACAGTCAACTTGGGGCCAACGTCCTGACTTTC,CASSQDSQLGANVLTF
-,TRBJ2-2,TRBV10-3,-,TGTGCCATCAGTGATGACTCCTTCACCGGGGAGCTGTTTTTT,CAISDDSFTGELFF
-,TRBJ2-7,TRBV7-9,TRBD1,TGTGCCAGTCCGCCCCCGGGACAGGGGGCAACTCACGAGCAGTACTTC,CASPPPGQGATHEQYF
-,TRBJ1-1,TRBV30,-,TGTGCCTGGAGTGTAGTGGGGAACACTGAAGCTTTCTTT,CAWSVVGNTEAFF
few,TRBJ1-1,TRBV6-5,-,TGTGCCAGCAGTTACTTTACAGGGCGGAACACTGAAGCTTTCTTT,CASSYFTGRNTEAFF
few,TRBJ2-7,TRBV4-3,-,TGCGCCAGCAGCCAAGATTTAGGACGTACCGAGCAGTACTTC,CASSQDLGRTEQYF
-,TRBJ2-7,TRBV23-1,TRBD2,TGCTCGCTAGCGGGGGCAAGCTACGAGCAGTACTTC,CSLAGASYEQYF
-,TRBJ2-7,TRBV27,TRBD1,TGTGCCAGCAGAACGGGGACAGCCTACGAGCAGTACTTC,CASRTGTAYEQYF
-,TRBJ1-2,TRBV2,-,TGTGCCAGCAGCTCCTCAGGGCCCTATGGCTACACCTTC,CASSSSGPYGYTF
few,TRBJ2-7,TRBV4-2,TRBD1,TGTGCCAGCAGCCAAGATTCCGGGACAGGGGACTACGAGCAGTACTTC,CASSQDSGTGDYEQYF
-,TRBJ1-2,TRBV9,-,TGTGCCAGCAGCGTAGGAATGGACACGGAAATCTATGGCTACACCTTC,CASSVGMDTEIYGYTF
-,TRBJ1-4,TRBV6-5,-,TGTGCCAGCAGTCCAGGCAGTGAAAAACTGTTTTTT,CASSPGSEKLFF
few,TRBJ1-1,TRBV30,-,TGTGCCTGGGGCAGCATGAACACTGAAGCTTTCTTT,CAWGSMNTEAFF
-,TRBJ2-5,TRBV7-2,-,TGTGCCAGCAGCTTAGGATCAGCGGTCCAAGAGACCCAGTACTTC,CASSLGSAVQETQYF
few,TRBJ2-7,TRBV2,-,TGTGCCAGCCGGTACGGATCCTACGAGCAGTACTTC,CASRYGSYEQYF
-,TRBJ2-1,TRBV4-3,-,TGCGCCAGCAGCCAAGATCACAGTTCCTACAATGAGCAGTTCTTC,CASSQDHSSYNEQFF
-,TRBJ2-5,TRBV18,-,TGTGCCAGCTCACCGAGATCAGAGACCCAGTACTTC,CASSPRSETQYF
-,TRBJ2-7,TRBV25-1,TRBD1,TGTGCCAGCGTCGGGACAGGGAGAAACGAGCAGTACTTC,CASVGTGRNEQYF
-,TRBJ2-1,TRBV29-1,-,TGCAGCGTTGATCACGGGGGCTACAATGAGCAGTTCTTC,CSVDHGGYNEQFF
-,TRBJ2-5,TRBV7-8,-,TGTGCCAGCAGCTTGTATGGGGAAGGAGAGACCCAGTACTTC,CASSLYGEGETQYF
-,TRBJ1-1,TRBV23-1,TRBD1,TGCGCCAGCACTTCGACAGGGTGGAACACTGAAGCTTTCTTT,CASTSTGWNTEAFF
-,TRBJ1-1,TRBV12-5,-,TGTGCTAGTGGTTTGGCCCCGAACACTGAAGCTTTCTTT,CASGLAPNTEAFF
-,TRBJ1-1,TRBV7-2,-,TGTGCCAGCAGCCCCGCTAGGGGGGGGCGCATCACTGAAGCTTTCTTT,CASSPARGGRITEAFF
few,TRBJ2-1,TRBV20-1,-,TGCAGTGCTCGGACTATCAATGAGCAGTTCTTC,CSARTINEQFF
few,TRBJ1-5,TRBV7-2,-,TGTGCCAGCAGCTTTAATCAGGGTGAGCCCCAGCATTTT,CASSFNQGEPQHF
-,TRBJ1-2,TRBV6-6,TRBD1,TGTGCCAGCAGCCCCGGACAGGGGGCGAATGGCTACACCTTC,CASSPGQGANGYTF
-,TRBJ1-1,TRBV7-9,-,TGTGCCAGCAGCTTAGGACGGTGGAACACTGAAGCTTTCTTT,CASSLGRWNTEAFF